The T cell receptor (beta chain) described here comes from a study of T cell responses to AZD1222 COVID-19 vaccine. Study results and limitations: Only after the peak T cell response were repertoires sampled. Elevations in Spike-specific TCR breadth and depth followed administration of two AZD1222 doses. It should be noted that donors were predominantly white British and more often female, and clonal diversity was possibly underestimated.

Germline assignment: CDR1 SEHNR and CDR2 FQNEAQ (reference sequence). Trimming at V came to 5 bases and at J to 7 bases, leaving 14 bases not matched to a gene. The CDR3 covers 17 residues. Comment on this clone: The antigen remains unidentified.

Only in-frame clones appear in the TCRdb table, and some are missing; sequencing was by immunoSEQ multiplex PCR. This table has about 140,000 clones, approximately 86% appearing once. Source: peripheral blood, taken on day 0 of AZD1222 vaccination. This TCR was sampled from an adult in good health. V and J are TRBV7-9 and TRBJ2-4, with 10 bases identical to TRBD2. This chain's CDR3 is CASSPRGSSGSRNIQYF. CDR3 sequence (DNA): TGTGCCAGCAGCCCAAGAGGGTCTAGCGGGAGTAGGAACATTCAGTACTTC.